This passage covers 10 T cell receptor beta chains from one sample sequenced in a study of response to subunit inactivated influenza vaccine. TCRdb passed the RT-PCR reads through MiXCR, listing each CDR3 protein once. The data show approximately 570,000 distinct CDR3 sequences, 7.5% to 8.5% seen once. Material: PBMCs from blood, obtained roughly 24 months after vaccination. Every receptor here comes from a man between 50 and 69 years old who received an inactivated influenza vaccine.

The genes are TRBV5-1 and TRBJ1-6, with 9 bases lining up with TRBD1. This CDR3 is 14 amino acids long. CDR1 is SGHRS and CDR2 is YFSETQ in the germline V gene. The V gene end was trimmed by 5 bases and the J gene end by 8 bases; junction bases not matched to a gene: 5. The CDR3 spells CASRPDRGYSPLHF. CDR3 nucleotide sequence: TGCGCCAGCAGACCGGACAGGGGATATTCACCCCTCCACTTT.

This clonotype was detected many times. DNA for the CDR3: TGTGCCATCTGGGCGGGAGGTGGGACAGATACGCAGTATTTT. It codes for CAIWAGGGTDTQYF. The chain has TRBV10-3 and TRBJ2-3, with 8 bases lining up with TRBD2. J was trimmed by 3 bases and V by 8 bases; bases with no gene match: 7. Germline V gives CDR1 ENHRY, CDR2 SYGVKD. This CDR3 has 14 amino acids.

This clonotype was seen at least ten times. The rearrangement links TRBV7-7 to TRBJ2-3, with no clear D. Germline V CDR1 and CDR2: SSHAT, FNYEAQ (reference sequence). The CDR3 covers 16 residues. Trimming removed 5 bases at V and 2 bases at J, with 17 bases between. CDR3 nucleotide sequence: TGTGCCAGCAGCCCCGCCGCCCTAGGAATCACAGATACGCAGTATTTT. Encoded protein: CASSPAALGITDTQYF.

This sequence joins TRBV4-3 and TRBJ1-2; 9 nucleotides match TRBD1. Trimming removed 1 base from V and 4 bases from J; junction bases left unmatched: 7. The germline V gene encodes CDR1 LGHNA and CDR2 YSLEER. This CDR3 contains 16 residues. The DNA for the CDR3 is TGCGCCAGCAGCCAAGGCCCCCGACAGGGGGGCTATGGCTACACCTTC. Encoded protein: CASSQGPRQGGYGYTF.

In its sample, this clonotype was seen a few times. CDR3 region: CASTSGWRRQNYGYTF. In DNA form, the CDR3 reads TGTGCCAGCACTTCGGGGTGGAGGCGACAGAACTATGGCTACACCTTC. V gene TRBV6-2 or TRBV6-3 combines with J gene TRBJ1-2, with a tentative D call TRBD1 (5 bases). The V and J ends lost 7 bases and 2 bases respectively, with 20 bases between them. This CDR3 is built from 16 residues. Germline V CDR1 and CDR2: MNHEY, SVGEGT.

This clonotype was seen only a few times. The rearrangement links TRBV3-1 to TRBJ2-7; either TRBD1 or TRBD2 may fit D (6 bases each). The germline V and J ends were trimmed by 2 bases and 7 bases, with 15 bases remaining between them. CDR3 length equals 14 residues. Germline V gene lookup returns CDR1 LGHDT and CDR2 YNNKEL (reference sequence). In DNA form, the CDR3 reads TGTGCCAGCAGCCAATTCGGGGGCCCAGGGGAGCAGTACTTC. This codes for CASSQFGGPGEQYF.

This clonotype has a handful of counts. The rearrangement uses TRBV10-3 and TRBJ1-1; 8 bases line up with TRBD1. The V gene end was trimmed by 0 bases and the J gene end by 4 bases; junction bases not matched to a gene: 7. The CDR3 runs 16 residues. Germline V gives CDR1 ENHRY, CDR2 SYGVKD. The CDR3 DNA sequence: TGTGCCATCAGTGAGTCCTCAGGGGGCAGGGGCACTGAAGCTTTCTTT. This gives the protein CAISESSGGRGTEAFF.

This clonotype was found a few times. The rearrangement joins TRBV20-1 to TRBJ2-1; no clear D gene. The length of the CDR3 is 14 residues. CDR1 and CDR2 from the germline V gene are DFQATT and SNEGSKA (reference sequence). V lost 2 bases and J 1 base, leaving 9 bases between the germline ends. The CDR3 protein is CSARIQLSYNEQFF. The CDR3 DNA sequence: TGCAGTGCTAGAATCCAGCTATCCTACAATGAGCAGTTCTTC.

In this sample, this clonotype turned up many times. The chain links TRBV5-1 to TRBJ2-5; TRBD2 agrees at 8 bases. J gave up 3 bases and V 5 bases, and 9 bases lay outside the gene matches. The CDR3 consists of 15 residues. The germline CDR1 and CDR2 sequences are SGHRS and YFSETQ. Here the CDR3 DNA reads TGCGCCAGCAGTGACCGCGGGGGGCGTGAAGAGACCCAGTACTTC. Amino acid sequence: CASSDRGGREETQYF.

Ten or more counts support this clonotype. This CDR3 is CSAFGGAVYNEQFF. The CDR3 DNA is TGCAGTGCTTTCGGGGGGGCCGTGTACAATGAGCAGTTCTTC. The J gene is TRBJ2-1, the V gene TRBV20-1; 8 nucleotides agree with TRBD2. V trimming: 5 bases; J trimming: 4 bases; junction bases outside the gene matches: 7. Germline V gene data show CDR1 as DFQATT and CDR2 as SNEGSKA (reference sequence). This CDR3 has 14 residues.